This TCR beta chain was retrieved from a study of CD4+ T cells in melanoma. Study conclusions and caveats: A reported correlation linked neoantigen-specific CD4+ T cells to CD8+, macrophage and B cell function.

V shed 6 bases and J 2 bases; nucleotides not matched to a gene: 7. Looked up from germline, CDR1 is SGHVS and CDR2 is FQNEAQ. The CDR3 length is 14 residues. Generated by immunoSEQ multiplex PCR, the TCRdb table keeps only in-frame clones and is missing some. The sample has 9,300 or so clones; roughly two thirds are singletons. As regards this clone: The antigen is undetermined.

The sequence was obtained from a human donor with melanoma. The sequencing sample was made of cells from a culture (not recorded whether cultured in vitro). V and J are TRBV7-8 and TRBJ2-7; 7 nucleotides agree with TRBD1. DNA for the CDR3: TGTGCCAGCAGAACCAGGGGGTCTACCTACGAGCAGTACTTC. Protein product: CASRTRGSTYEQYF. The variable domain in full, with the rest retrieved from reference TRBV7-8 and TRBJ2-7, is GAGVSQSPRYKVAKRGQDVALRCDPISGHVSLFWYQQALGQGPEFLTYFQNEAQLDKSGLPSDRFFAERPEGSVSTLKIQRTQQEDSAVYLCASRTRGSTYEQYFGPGTRLTVT.